Presented here are 15 T cell receptor beta chains from one specimen sequenced in a study of shared T cell receptors in the human thymus. Repertoires were generated with immunoSEQ multiplex PCR, while TCRdb's copy carries only in-frame clones and drops some. The sample lists some 700,000 clones, roughly 85% occurring once. This sample also appeared in a second study, on human thymus T cells.

Sample: thymocytes. These receptors originate from a girl in the first two years of life with a congenital heart defect.

This clone appeared a single time. This chain connects TRBV29-1 to TRBJ1-1; D is unresolved. The CDR3 contains 11 residues. V dropped 8 bases and J dropped 10 bases, with 17 bases sitting between them. The germline V gene has CDR1 SQVTM and CDR2 ANQGSEA. CDR3 DNA: TGCAGCCCCGAGCGACTTCACGTAGCTTTCTTT. Translating gives CSPERLHVAFF.

V gene TRBV30 combines with J gene TRBJ2-1; a possible D gene is TRBD2 (7 bases). V was trimmed by 5 bases and J by 6 bases, leaving 26 bases between them. CDR3 length equals 17 residues. Looked up from germline, CDR1 is GTSNPN and CDR2 is SVGIG (reference sequence). The CDR3 loop reads CAWLWSNSRGGSNEQFF. CDR3 coding DNA: TGTGCCTGGCTTTGGTCCAACTCTCGCGGGGGCAGCAATGAGCAGTTCTTC.

This clone was counted between two and nine times. The V and J genes are TRBV10-3 and TRBJ1-2; 9 nucleotides agree with TRBD1. CDR3 length: 14 residues. J lost 5 bases, V lost 6 bases, and 7 bases had no gene match. In germline, CDR1 is ENHRY, CDR2 SYGVKD. This chain's CDR3 is CAISTQGAHYGYTF. DNA for the CDR3: TGTGCCATCAGCACACAGGGGGCGCATTATGGCTACACCTTC.

CDR3 sequence (DNA): TGTGCCTGGAGTGTACGTCCGACAGGGAAGCAGCCCCAGCATTTT. Protein: CAWSVRPTGKQPQHF. The chain carries TRBV30 and TRBJ1-5; TRBD1 aligns across 7 bases. In germline, CDR1 is GTSNPN, CDR2 SVGIG (reference sequence). V trimming: 0 bases; J trimming: 7 bases; junction bases outside the gene matches: 9. CDR3 length equals 15 residues.

The V and J genes are TRBV7-9 and TRBJ1-1, with 11 bases aligning to TRBD1. Trimming cost V 5 bases and J 2 bases; bases outside gene matches: 13. There are 18 residues in the CDR3. CDR1 and CDR2 (germline): SEHNR, FQNEAQ (reference sequence). Here the CDR3 reads CASSTRKGTGGTNTEAFF. CDR3 DNA sequence: TGTGCCAGCAGCACACGCAAAGGGACAGGGGGGACTAACACTGAAGCTTTCTTT.

This chain joins TRBV30 and TRBJ1-2, with a possible D match to TRBD1 (5 bases). Trimming left V 0 bases short and J 2 bases short, with 13 bases between. The CDR3 length is 15 residues. Germline V lookup: CDR1 GTSNPN, CDR2 SVGIG (reference sequence). The CDR3 protein is CAWSVLGTKNYGYTF. Written as DNA, the CDR3 is TGTGCCTGGAGTGTCTTAGGGACTAAGAACTATGGCTACACCTTC.

CDR3 amino acids: CASSLVAGDGVYNEQFF. CDR3 coding DNA: TGTGCCAGCAGTTTGGTAGCGGGGGATGGGGTCTACAATGAGCAGTTCTTC. The rearrangement uses TRBV28 and TRBJ2-1; TRBD2 matches 9 bases. From germline, CDR1 is MDHEN and CDR2 SYDVKM. This CDR3 has 17 residues. V lost 3 bases, J lost 3 bases, and 9 bases stayed unmatched.

CDR3 DNA sequence: TGTGCCAGTAGTTTATCTTTTAGCGGAGCGGGAATGAACACTGAAGCTTTCTTT. This translates into CASSLSFSGAGMNTEAFF. The genes are TRBV19 and TRBJ1-1, with D hard to call. CDR1 is LNHDA and CDR2 is SQIVND in the germline V gene (reference sequence). Trimming took off 5 bases at V and 0 bases at J, with 22 bases between the two ends. The CDR3 is 18 residues long. Supplemented by reference TRBV19 and TRBJ1-1, the full variable domain reads DGGITQSPKYLFRKEGQNVTLSCEQNLNHDAMYWYRQDPGQGLRLIYYSQIVNDFQKGDIAEGYSVSREKKESFPLTVTSAQKNPTAFYLCASSLSFSGAGMNTEAFFGQGTRLTVV.

CDR3 bases: TGTGCCAGCAGTTACCACCTTCCAGGGTGGACCACTGAAGCTTTCTTT. Residues: CASSYHLPGWTTEAFF. The genes are TRBV6-6 and TRBJ1-1, with a weak D call TRBD1 (5 bases). Germline V gene sequence: CDR1 MNHNY, CDR2 SVGAGI (reference sequence). The CDR3 is made up of 16 amino acids. V was cut by 2 bases and J by 4 bases, with 17 bases left in between.

The chain uses TRBV5-1 and TRBJ1-4; tentatively, D is TRBD1 (6 bases). The germline CDR1 and CDR2 sequences are SGHRS and YFSETQ. Trimming pared 0 bases from V and 4 bases from J, leaving 13 bases between. The CDR3 runs 16 residues. CDR3: CASSLVGEGDNEKLFF. The CDR3 nucleotides are TGCGCCAGCAGCTTGGTTGGGGAGGGGGATAATGAAAAACTGTTTTTT.

The chain carries TRBV4-1 and TRBJ1-1; D remains unclear. Germline V gives CDR1 MGHRA, CDR2 YSYEKL. V lost 0 bases and J lost 8, with 10 bases in between. The CDR3 is made up of 13 amino acids. The CDR3 loop reads CASSQEVQPEAFF. As DNA, the CDR3 is TGCGCCAGCAGCCAAGAGGTACAGCCCGAAGCTTTCTTT.

This chain joins TRBV5-6 and TRBJ1-2; no reliable D call. The V gene lost 3 bases and the J gene lost 6 bases, with 18 bases spanning the gap. Germline V gene data show CDR1 as SGHDT and CDR2 as YYEEEE. CDR3 size: 15 residues. CDR3 in amino acids: CASSCRSQPQNGYTF. In nucleotides, the CDR3 is TGTGCCAGCAGCTGCCGGAGCCAGCCCCAAAATGGCTACACCTTC.

The gene calls are TRBV5-6 and TRBJ1-2; perhaps TRBD1 as D (6 bases). CDR3 size: 14 residues. The germline V gene has CDR1 SGHDT and CDR2 YYEEEE. Between the trimmed V and J ends, which lost 3 bases and 3 bases, there was a span of 12 bases. The DNA of the CDR3 is TGTGCCAGCAGCTACCCGACAGGTGACTATGGCTACACCTTC. It encodes CASSYPTGDYGYTF.

The V and J genes are TRBV4-3 and TRBJ1-3; D unresolved. Germline V lookup: CDR1 LGHNA, CDR2 YSLEER. The CDR3 runs 13 residues. The V end was cut by 4 bases, the J end by 0 bases, with 4 bases between. DNA of the CDR3: TGCGCCAGCAGCCGAGTCTCTGGAAACACCATATATTTT. The encoded protein is CASSRVSGNTIYF.

This chain links TRBV2 with TRBJ1-1, with D maybe TRBD1 (5 bases). The CDR3 is 15 residues long. Germline loops: CDR1 SNHLY, CDR2 FYNNEI. Trimming stripped 4 bases from V and 3 bases from J, with 15 bases between. The CDR3 DNA reads TGTGCCAGCAGTGCACCACCTAACAGGTACACTGAAGCTTTCTTT. It specifies CASSAPPNRYTEAFF.